This entry lists 4 T cell receptor beta chains sequenced from one sample in a study of blood T cell repertoires in COVID-19. Produced via immunoSEQ multiplex PCR; TCRdb's table is partial and in-frame only. Of about 200,000 clones listed, 89% are singletons. The sequenced sample was PBMCs or T cells enriched from blood (not recorded which). These receptors originate from a woman in her 30s with acute COVID-19.

This clone was seen once. The chain carries TRBV7-3 and TRBJ2-2; 9 bases agree with TRBD1. Germline CDR1 and CDR2: SGHTA and FQGTGA. The CDR3 has 19 residues. Trimming cost V 5 bases and J 1 base; bases outside gene matches: 14. CDR3 DNA: TGTGCCAGCAGCCCCCTCGGACAGGGGTTTAACTGGAACACCGGGGAGCTGTTTTTT. As protein: CASSPLGQGFNWNTGELFF.

The chain employs TRBV19 and TRBJ1-5, with no clear D. Trimming stripped 3 bases from V and 7 bases from J, with 13 bases between. The CDR3 consists of 14 residues. Germline assignment: CDR1 LNHDA and CDR2 SQIVND (reference sequence). CDR3 in amino acids: CASSIDGSGQPQHF. The DNA for the CDR3 is TGTGCCAGTAGTATTGACGGTTCGGGGCAGCCCCAGCATTTT.

The chain carries TRBV7-9 and TRBJ2-7; 8 bases fit TRBD1. The CDR3 extends over 14 amino acids. Germline CDR1 reads SEHNR; CDR2 reads FQNEAQ (reference sequence). With V trimmed by 5 bases and J by 5 bases, 8 bases remained unmatched. Written as DNA, the CDR3 is TGTGCCAGCAGCAAGGACAGGGTGGTCCACGAGCAGTACTTC. Translation: CASSKDRVVHEQYF.

The count of this clone is one. The CDR3 sequence: CASSAGGQSQETQYF. The DNA for the CDR3 is TGTGCCAGTAGTGCAGGGGGACAGAGCCAAGAGACCCAGTACTTC. J is TRBJ2-5 and V is TRBV19, with 7 bases that match TRBD1. V was pared by 5 bases and J by 1 base, with 7 bases of the junction left unmatched. Germline values: CDR1 LNHDA, CDR2 SQIVND (reference sequence). The CDR3 spans 15 residues. Filled out from reference TRBV19 and TRBJ2-5, the complete variable domain reads DGGITQSPKYLFRKEGQNVTLSCEQNLNHDAMYWYRQDPGQGLRLIYYSQIVNDFQKGDIAEGYSVSREKKESFPLTVTSAQKNPTAFYLCASSAGGQSQETQYFGPGTRLLVL.